The 10 T cell receptor beta chains below all came from one sample that was sequenced in a study of OX40 agonist ivuxolimab in advanced cancers. Measured with immunoSEQ multiplex PCR; TCRdb has only the in-frame clones, and not every one. This sample carries 25,000 to 40,000 clones, 65% to 85% of them seen once, and the ten largest clones take 20% to 25%. Sample: CD4+ or CD8+ T cells sorted from blood, taken in a trial of the OX40 agonist ivuxolimab. These receptors originate from an adult with an advanced solid tumor such as melanoma, head and neck, liver or kidney cancer.

Here the CDR3 DNA reads TGTGCCAGCAGAGGACTAGCGGGTATACAAGAGACCCAGTACTTC. This gives the protein CASRGLAGIQETQYF. This chain uses TRBV28 with TRBJ2-5, with 11 nucleotides matching TRBD2. The V segment lost 6 bases and the J segment 2 bases; nucleotides outside the gene matches: 5. The CDR3 covers 15 residues. CDR1 is MDHEN and CDR2 is SYDVKM in the germline V gene.

The V call is TRBV29-1, the J call TRBJ2-7, with 9 bases that match TRBD1. CDR1 and CDR2 from the germline V gene are SQVTM and ANQGSEA. CDR3 length: 15 residues. V lost 7 bases, J lost 2 bases, and 12 bases stayed unmatched. The CDR3 DNA is TGCAGCGCCACCGCCCCGGGACAGGGCACCTACGAGCAGTACTTC. Protein: CSATAPGQGTYEQYF.

The chain carries TRBV5-1 and TRBJ2-3; perhaps TRBD2 as D (5 bases). The CDR3 consists of 14 residues. In germline, CDR1 is SGHRS, CDR2 YFSETQ. V was shortened by 5 bases and J by 2 bases, with 12 bases between the two germline ends. The CDR3 nucleotides are TGCGCCAGCAGTTCGGGATTTAACACAGATACGCAGTATTTT. Translated, it gives CASSSGFNTDTQYF.

The rearrangement joins TRBV5-4 to TRBJ2-7; 7 bases agree with TRBD1. The J segment lost 6 bases and the V segment lost 4 bases, leaving 10 bases of the junction unmatched. This CDR3 is 14 amino acids long. Germline-derived CDR1 and CDR2 are SGHNT and YYREEE (reference sequence). The CDR3 region is CASSRLDREGEQYF. The CDR3 DNA reads as TGTGCCAGCAGCCGTCTCGACAGGGAAGGCGAGCAGTACTTC.

The chain links TRBV19 to TRBJ2-7, with D maybe TRBD1 (6 bases). CDR1 LNHDA and CDR2 SQIVND come from the germline V gene (reference sequence). V was cut by 4 bases and J by 3 bases, with 10 bases left in between. This CDR3 has 13 residues. The CDR3 reads CASSTGHNYEQYF. As DNA, the CDR3 is TGTGCCAGTAGTACGGGACATAACTACGAGCAGTACTTC.

The chain links TRBV5-8 to TRBJ1-2; D remains ambiguous. The germline CDR1 and CDR2 sequences are SGHTS and YDEGEE. The V end was cut by 0 bases, the J end by 8 bases, with 11 bases between. This CDR3 contains 13 residues. The CDR3 region is CASSLGRVTGYTF. DNA for the CDR3: TGTGCCAGCAGCTTGGGAAGGGTAACGGGCTACACCTTC.

The chain combines TRBV2 with TRBJ2-6; D perhaps matches TRBD1 (6 bases). This CDR3 has 14 amino acids. Trimming took off 11 bases at V and 4 bases at J, with 15 bases between the two ends. Per the germline V gene, CDR1 is SNHLY and CDR2 is FYNNEI. In DNA, the CDR3 is TGTGCCGGACCCACAGGGACGGGGGCCAACGTCCTGACTTTC. This gives the protein CAGPTGTGANVLTF.

This chain uses TRBV28 with TRBJ1-6; D is unresolved. CDR3 length: 14 residues. Deletions cut 6 bases from V and 7 bases from J, with 13 bases between. Per the germline V gene, CDR1 is MDHEN and CDR2 is SYDVKM. The CDR3 is CASRGRRENSPLHF. CDR3 DNA sequence: TGTGCCAGCAGAGGACGGAGGGAAAATTCACCCCTCCACTTT.

The chain has TRBV7-3 and TRBJ1-1; the match to TRBD1 covers 7 bases. Looked up from germline, CDR1 is SGHTA and CDR2 is FQGTGA. The CDR3 loop spans 15 amino acids. Trimming removed 6 bases from V and 4 bases from J; junction bases left unmatched: 11. The CDR3 sequence: CASSLNPTGTTEAFF. For the CDR3, the DNA is TGTGCCAGCAGTCTAAACCCGACAGGGACCACTGAAGCTTTCTTT.

This clone occurred a few times. The gene calls are TRBV6-4 and TRBJ1-1, with TRBD1 matching 8 bases. CDR3 size: 14 residues. J was trimmed by 5 bases and V by 4 bases; bases with no gene match: 6. Germline lookup yields CDR1 MRHNA and CDR2 SNTAGT. CDR3 nucleotide sequence: TGTGCCAGCAGTGCGGACAGGGAGGGGACTGAAGCTTTCTTT. It encodes CASSADREGTEAFF.